The clone carrying this T cell receptor (beta chain) was observed at least ten times. Genomic DNA was the source, and TCR beta CDR3 was amplified from it by two-round multiplex PCR. Round one of PCR was performed, and it used primers specific to each TRBV and TRBJ gene. A single record per CDR3 protein comes from TCRdb applying MiXCR to the multiplex PCR reads. Of approximately 25,000 distinct CDR3 sequences in the sample, about 40% were seen once. This record comes from a study of prognosis after radiotherapy for stage I lung cancer. About the study: Every patient with non-small cell lung cancer was judged medically inoperable. Patients numbered about a dozen men and more than 5 women, aged about 53 to 84 with a median of 74.5 years. Distant metastases after radiotherapy occurred in a handful of patients at a median of approximately seven months; over 14 showed no significant progression.

With 6 bases clipped from V and 3 bases from J, the junction kept 8 bases outside the gene matches. The germline V gene encodes CDR1 LNHDA and CDR2 SQIVND (reference sequence). The CDR3 loop spans 16 amino acids. The J gene is TRBJ2-3, the V gene TRBV19, with 11 bases matching TRBD2. Sequencing used PBMCs, obtained before or after stereotactic body radiation therapy (not recorded which). The receptor comes from a donor over 45 with non-small cell lung cancer. CDR3 region: CASSRLLAGATDTQYF. Here the CDR3 DNA reads TGTGCCAGTAGCAGACTACTAGCGGGAGCAACAGATACGCAGTATTTT.